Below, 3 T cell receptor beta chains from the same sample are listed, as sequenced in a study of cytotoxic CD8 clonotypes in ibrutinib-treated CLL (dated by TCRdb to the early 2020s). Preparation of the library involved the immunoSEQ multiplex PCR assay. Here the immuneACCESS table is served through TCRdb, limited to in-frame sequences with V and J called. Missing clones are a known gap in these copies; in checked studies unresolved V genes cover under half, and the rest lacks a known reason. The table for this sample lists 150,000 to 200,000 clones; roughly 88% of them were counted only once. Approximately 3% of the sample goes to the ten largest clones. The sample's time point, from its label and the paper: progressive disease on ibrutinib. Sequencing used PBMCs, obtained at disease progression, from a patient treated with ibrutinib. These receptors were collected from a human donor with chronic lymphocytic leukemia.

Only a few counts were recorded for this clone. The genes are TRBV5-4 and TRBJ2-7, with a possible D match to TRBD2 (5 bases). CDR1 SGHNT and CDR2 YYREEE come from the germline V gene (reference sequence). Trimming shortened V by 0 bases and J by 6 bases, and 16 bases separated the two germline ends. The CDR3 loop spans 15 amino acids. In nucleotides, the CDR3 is TGTGCCAGCAGCTTGGCCCCCGGGGATGGCACCGAGCAGTACTTC. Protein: CASSLAPGDGTEQYF.

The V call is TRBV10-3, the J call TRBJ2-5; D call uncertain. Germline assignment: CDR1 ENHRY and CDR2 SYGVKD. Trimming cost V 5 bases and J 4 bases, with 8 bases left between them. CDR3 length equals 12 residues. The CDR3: CAISQDGETQYF. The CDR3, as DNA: TGTGCCATCAGTCAGGACGGAGAGACCCAGTACTTC.

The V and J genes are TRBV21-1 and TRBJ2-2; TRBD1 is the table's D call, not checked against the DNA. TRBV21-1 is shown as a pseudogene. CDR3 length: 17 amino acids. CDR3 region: CASSTRQPSENTGELFF. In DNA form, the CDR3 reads TGTGCCAGCAGCACCCGACAGCCGAGTGAGAACACCGGGGAGCTGTTTTTT.